What follows is one T cell receptor beta chain and its context. V was clipped by 5 bases and J by 4 bases; unmatched bases: 8. This CDR3 contains 15 residues. Germline-derived CDR1 and CDR2 are SGHTA and FQGTGA. The sample comes from a study of radiation and T cells in renal cell carcinoma. Study-wide background: Nephrectomy followed 15 Gy stereotactic body radiation by 4 weeks.

Using immunoSEQ multiplex PCR, the repertoire was profiled, and TCRdb retains in-frame clones only, with some absent. The sample includes approximately 120,000 clones, roughly four fifths of them seen just once. Time point specified: blood 2 weeks post-SBRT. As for treatment: 15 Gy SBRT to primary tumor, nephrectomy 4 weeks later. The patient's renal cell carcinoma had clear cell pathology. Material: blood, obtained from a patient whose treatment included radiotherapy and nephrectomy. The TCR was taken from a man aged 50 to 59 with renal cell carcinoma. This chain connects TRBV7-3 to TRBJ1-2; 9 bases are a match to TRBD1. CDR3 nucleotide sequence: TGTGCCAGCAGCCCCCAACAGGGGGCTATCTATGGCTACACCTTC. Translating it yields CASSPQQGAIYGYTF.